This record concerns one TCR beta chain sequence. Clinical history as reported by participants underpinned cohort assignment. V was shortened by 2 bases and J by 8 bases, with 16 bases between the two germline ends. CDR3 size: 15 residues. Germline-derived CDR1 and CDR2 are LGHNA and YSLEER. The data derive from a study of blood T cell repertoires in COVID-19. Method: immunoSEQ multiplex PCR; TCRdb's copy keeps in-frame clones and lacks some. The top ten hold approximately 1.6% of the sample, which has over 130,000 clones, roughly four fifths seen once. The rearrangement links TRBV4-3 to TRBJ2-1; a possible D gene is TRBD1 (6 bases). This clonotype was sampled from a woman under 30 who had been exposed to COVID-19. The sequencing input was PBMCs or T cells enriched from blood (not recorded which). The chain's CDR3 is CASSQQGTIGDEQFF. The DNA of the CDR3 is TGCGCCAGCAGCCAACAGGGGACGATAGGGGATGAGCAGTTCTTC.